The clone carrying this T cell receptor beta chain has a handful of counts. This entry belongs to a study of human T cells and chemical hapten exposure. The germline V gene encodes CDR1 MNHEY and CDR2 SVGAGI. Trimming pared 0 bases from V and 5 bases from J, leaving 17 bases between. The CDR3 is 16 amino acids. For the library, individual cDNA molecules each received unique molecular identifiers. TCRdb re-called the RACE reads with MiXCR, one entry per CDR3 protein. The table includes around 160,000 distinct CDR3 sequences, 14% detected once. Time point given: patch test 1, 2 weeks after DPC sensitization. Treatment specified: therapeutic diphenylcyclopropenone sensitization with weekly scalp DPC.

Sequenced here: whole blood, sampled in connection with sensitization to the hapten diphenylcyclopropenone (DPC). The chain carries TRBV6-5 and TRBJ2-7, with a weak D call TRBD2 (6 bases). This receptor was identified in a woman aged 30 to 39 with alopecia areata. Some clones in this sample may be carry-over from other donors' samples. The DNA of the CDR3 is TGTGCCAGCAGTTACTCCATTCTGGGGGGTAACAACGAGCAGTACTTC. It yields the protein CASSYSILGGNNEQYF.